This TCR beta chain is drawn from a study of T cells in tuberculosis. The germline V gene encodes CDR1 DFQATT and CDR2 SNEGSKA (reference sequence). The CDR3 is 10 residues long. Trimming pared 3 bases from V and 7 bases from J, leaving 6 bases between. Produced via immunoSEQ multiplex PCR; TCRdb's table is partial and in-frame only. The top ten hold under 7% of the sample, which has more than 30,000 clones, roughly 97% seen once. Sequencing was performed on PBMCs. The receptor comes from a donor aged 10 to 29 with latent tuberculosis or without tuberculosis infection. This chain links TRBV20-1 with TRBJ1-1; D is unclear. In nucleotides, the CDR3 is TGCAGTGCTAGGGCCTTTGAAGCTTTCTTT. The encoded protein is CSARAFEAFF.